This T cell receptor (beta chain) was sequenced for a study of spatial heterogeneity in lung cancer. General study points: Higher tumor mutation counts went along with higher counts of expanded intratumoral alpha and beta TCRs.

Unique molecular identifiers tagged every individual TCR cDNA molecule. Each CDR3 protein gets one entry after TCRdb re-called the 5' RACE reads with MiXCR. Among some 9,900 distinct CDR3 sequences listed, roughly 12% were seen once. In its sample, this clonotype was seen many times. Its cognate antigen is unknown. In a library made to pick up alpha chains, this beta chain is a stray read with a size that means little. Stated time point: sample taken at primary tumor resection. This TCR derives from a male donor with early-stage non-small cell lung cancer. This specimen consisted of lung tumor tissue, obtained at surgery.

CDR3 sequence reads: CASSPRPGTEAFF. CDR3 DNA: TGTGCCAGCAGCCCTCGGCCCGGCACTGAAGCTTTCTTT. This chain connects TRBV7-9 to TRBJ1-1; D is uncertain. The CDR3 length is 13 residues. Trimming took off 5 bases at V and 4 bases at J, with 11 bases between the two ends. Germline V gene lookup returns CDR1 SEHNR and CDR2 FQNEAQ (reference sequence).